The 13 T cell receptor beta chains below come from one sample, sequenced in a study of CD8 T cells in ankylosing spondylitis. TCRdb re-called the 5' RACE reads with MiXCR, one entry per CDR3 protein. Among 250,000 to 350,000 distinct CDR3 sequences listed, about 20% were seen once. The sample consisted of blood, either unsorted or a sorted T cell fraction (not recorded which). The receptor source for this set is a female donor with ankylosing spondylitis or in good health (not recorded which).

This clonotype was seen repeatedly, ten times or more. This chain connects TRBV7-9 to TRBJ2-1; tentatively, D is TRBD1 (7 bases). Trimming stripped 2 bases from V and 2 bases from J, with 13 bases between. This CDR3 has 16 amino acids. CDR1 and CDR2 from the germline V gene are SEHNR and FQNEAQ (reference sequence). This chain's CDR3 is CASSLSGRGAYNEQFF. In DNA form, the CDR3 reads TGTGCCAGCAGCTTAAGCGGCAGGGGGGCCTACAATGAGCAGTTCTTC.

This clonotype turned up a few times. The chain links TRBV12-3 or TRBV12-4 to TRBJ2-5, with 12 bases lining up with TRBD2. The CDR3 is made up of 15 amino acids. V dropped 6 bases and J dropped 5; count of bases not matched to a gene: 7. The CDR3 nucleotides read TGTGCCAGCAGCTACGGACTAGCGGGAATGGAGACCCAGTACTTC. Amino acid sequence: CASSYGLAGMETQYF.

There are a few counts of this clonotype. The chain combines TRBV13 with TRBJ2-1, with D possibly TRBD2 on 6 matching bases. Germline loops: CDR1 PRHDT, CDR2 FYEKMQ (reference sequence). Trimming removed 5 bases from V and 0 bases from J, with 14 bases in between. The CDR3 consists of 16 residues. DNA of the CDR3: TGTGCCAGCAGCCAAGGGACTCCGAGCTCCTACAATGAGCAGTTCTTC. Amino acids: CASSQGTPSSYNEQFF.

This clonotype was found a few times. The chain recombines TRBV5-1 with TRBJ2-1; D possibly corresponds to TRBD2 (6 bases). Looked up from germline, CDR1 is SGHRS and CDR2 is YFSETQ. The V end lost 1 base, the J end lost 5 bases, and 13 bases lay between the germline ends. The CDR3 sequence is 15 residues long. As DNA, the CDR3 is TGCGCCAGCAGCTTGCCACTAGCATCCGACAATGAGCAGTTCTTC. Its translation is CASSLPLASDNEQFF.

This rearrangement joins TRBV20-1 to TRBJ2-5; weak D call: TRBD2 (5 bases). V shed 3 bases and J shed 5 bases, with 16 bases lying between them. The germline CDR1 and CDR2 sequences are DFQATT and SNEGSKA (reference sequence). The CDR3 is 14 amino acids. DNA for the CDR3: TGCAGTGCTAGGGGCTCGGGATTTAGGGAGACCCAGTACTTC. Its translation is CSARGSGFRETQYF.

The chain joins TRBV6-1 to TRBJ2-2, with D perhaps matching TRBD1 (6 bases). Trimming stripped 4 bases from V and 7 bases from J, with 16 bases between. The CDR3 length is 15 residues. The V gene's germline CDR1 is MNHNS and CDR2 SASEGT. CDR3 sequence: CASSGVQGKGGELFF. The CDR3 DNA sequence: TGTGCCAGCAGTGGTGTGCAGGGGAAAGGCGGGGAGCTGTTTTTT.

The V call is TRBV6-4, the J call TRBJ1-5, with D perhaps matching TRBD1 (5 bases). The germline CDR1 and CDR2 sequences are MRHNA and SNTAGT. The V end was cut by 7 bases, the J end by 12 bases, with 10 bases between. There are 10 residues in the CDR3. CDR3 bases: TGTGCCAGCAACCGGGACCGCCAGCATTTT. Its protein product is CASNRDRQHF.

V usage is TRBV5-1 and J usage is TRBJ2-7, with TRBD1 matching over 8 bases. CDR3 length equals 14 residues. The trim removed 5 bases at V and 4 bases at J, leaving 8 bases unmatched. The germline V gene encodes CDR1 SGHRS and CDR2 YFSETQ. CDR3 amino acids: CASSGTGSLYEQYF. DNA for the CDR3: TGCGCCAGCAGTGGGACAGGATCTTTATACGAGCAGTACTTC.

The CDR3 region has the DNA TGTGCCAGCAGTCTAGGGCAGACCCACGAGCAGTACTTC. Its protein product is CASSLGQTHEQYF. This rearrangement joins TRBV7-9 to TRBJ2-7; no reliable D call. CDR3 length equals 13 residues. Trimming stripped 6 bases from V and 5 bases from J, with 14 bases between. Germline V gene sequence: CDR1 SEHNR, CDR2 FQNEAQ (reference sequence).

The chain employs TRBV4-3 and TRBJ2-2; D unclear. The V and J ends lost 1 base and 0 bases respectively, with 9 bases between them. CDR3 length equals 16 residues. CDR1 and CDR2 (germline): LGHNA, YSLEER. The CDR3 coding sequence is TGCGCCAGCAGCCAAGCCCCGGTACCGAACACCGGGGAGCTGTTTTTT. Translated: CASSQAPVPNTGELFF.

There are many counts of this clonotype. The chain is built from TRBV6-1 and TRBJ2-6; 10 positions match TRBD2. Germline-derived CDR1 and CDR2 are MNHNS and SASEGT. This CDR3 is 16 amino acids long. With V trimmed by 6 bases and J by 0 bases, 2 bases remained unmatched. The CDR3 DNA sequence: TGTGCCAGCAGGGTAGCGGGGGGCTCTGGGGCCAACGTCCTGACTTTC. Translating it yields CASRVAGGSGANVLTF.

V and J are TRBV5-4 and TRBJ2-7; unclear D gene. From germline, CDR1 is SGHNT and CDR2 YYREEE (reference sequence). V was cut by 4 bases and J by 4 bases, with 15 bases left in between. This CDR3 is built from 14 residues. The CDR3 region is CASSRMTDPYEQYF. CDR3 sequence (DNA): TGTGCCAGCAGCCGCATGACGGACCCTTACGAGCAGTACTTC.

The gene calls are TRBV7-8 and TRBJ2-7; 7 nucleotides match TRBD1. V lost 3 bases and J lost 3; bases outside the gene matches: 11. This CDR3 comprises 16 residues. Germline CDR1 is SGHVS and CDR2 is FQNEAQ. As DNA, the CDR3 is TGTGCCAGCAGCTTTGGCGAGGGGGCACCTAACTACGAGCAGTACTTC. Protein: CASSFGEGAPNYEQYF.